These 26 T cell receptor beta chains share one sample of origin, sequenced in a study of control samples from healthy donors and cancer patients. The protocol was immunoSEQ multiplex PCR, while the TCRdb copy is restricted to in-frame clones and leaves out a portion. The sample yields about 220,000 clones, just under 95% seen once. Sequenced sample: blood. These receptors originate from a man aged 45-65 years in good health.

This rearrangement joins TRBV6-2 or TRBV6-3 to TRBJ1-2; D is possibly TRBD1 (5 bases). The ends were cut back, 2 bases at V and 3 bases at J, with 13 bases in the middle. This CDR3 region has 15 residues. CDR1 and CDR2 from the germline V gene are MNHEY and SVGEGT. The CDR3 is CASSYPIGGDYGYTF. Here the CDR3 DNA reads TGTGCCAGCAGTTACCCCATCGGGGGTGACTATGGCTACACCTTC.

The chain combines TRBV6-5 with TRBJ2-7; 9 nucleotides line up with TRBD1. The CDR3 has 15 residues. Trimming removed 7 bases from V and 1 base from J; junction bases left unmatched: 8. Germline lookup yields CDR1 MNHEY and CDR2 SVGAGI. The CDR3 DNA is TGTGCCAGCACCTATCCGGGACAGGGTTCCTACGAGCAGTACTTC. This codes for CASTYPGQGSYEQYF.

This rearrangement joins TRBV28 to TRBJ2-3; tentatively, D is TRBD1 or TRBD2 (5 bases each). V lost 3 bases and J 4 bases, leaving 17 bases between the germline ends. Germline V lookup: CDR1 MDHEN, CDR2 SYDVKM. This CDR3 is 16 amino acids long. CDR3 protein: CASSLAAGRGSDTQYF. CDR3 nucleotides: TGTGCCAGCAGTTTGGCCGCAGGGAGAGGTTCAGATACGCAGTATTTT.

The rearrangement joins TRBV5-1 to TRBJ1-1; TRBD1 might be the D (5 bases). Germline assignment: CDR1 SGHRS and CDR2 YFSETQ. V lost 4 bases and J lost 0, with 13 bases in between. This CDR3 region has 15 residues. In DNA, the CDR3 is TGCGCCAGCAGCCTGACGACAGATTTGAACACTGAAGCTTTCTTT. It specifies CASSLTTDLNTEAFF.

The V gene is TRBV2, the J gene TRBJ1-6; D is undetermined. V lost 0 bases and J lost 7, with 13 bases in between. Per the germline V gene, CDR1 is SNHLY and CDR2 is FYNNEI. This CDR3 is built from 16 residues. CDR3 in DNA: TGTGCCAGCAGTGAAGCCGGGGTAGGAGACAATTCACCCCTCCACTTT. As protein: CASSEAGVGDNSPLHF. Full variable domain (rest looked up from reference TRBV2 and TRBJ1-6): EPEVTQTPSHQVTQMGQEVILRCVPISNHLYFYWYRQILGQKVEFLVSFYNNEISEKSEIFDDQFSVERPDGSNFTLKIRSTKLEDSAMYFCASSEAGVGDNSPLHFGNGTRLTVT.

V is TRBV18 and J is TRBJ2-5; unclear D gene. Per the germline V gene, CDR1 is KGHSH and CDR2 is LQKENI. Trimming pared 4 bases from V and 2 bases from J, leaving 14 bases between. This CDR3 comprises 15 residues. Here the CDR3 reads CASSQSWTDQETQYF. DNA for the CDR3: TGTGCCAGCTCACAATCCTGGACGGATCAAGAGACCCAGTACTTC.

This chain uses TRBV5-4 with TRBJ2-7, with D tentatively TRBD1 (6 bases). This CDR3 has 13 amino acids. CDR1 and CDR2 (germline): SGHNT, YYREEE (reference sequence). Deletions cut 0 bases from V and 7 bases from J, with 11 bases between. CDR3 region: CASSLVPQGEQYV. The CDR3 nucleotides are TGTGCCAGCAGCTTGGTACCTCAGGGGGAGCAGTACGTC.

With regard to this clone: Sequence at one end of the junction differs from germline and may be a read error. V and J are TRBV7-7 and TRBJ2-7, with 7 bases that match TRBD2. The CDR3 totals 15 residues. CDR1 and CDR2 (germline): SSHAT, FNYEAQ (reference sequence). CDR3 sequence: CASSLRGLGIDEQYF. Written as DNA, the CDR3 is TGTGCTAGCAGTCTACGCGGACTAGGGATCGACGAGCAGTACTTC. Full variable domain (outside the CDR3, taken from reference TRBV7-7 and TRBJ2-7): GAGVSQSPRYKVTKRGQDVTLRCDPISSHATLYWYQQALGQGPEFLTYFNYEAQPDKSGLPSDRFSAERPEGSISTLTIQRTEQRDSAMYRCASSLRGLGIDEQYFGPGTRLTVT.

This clone was counted once. Germline and junction disagree at one end, which may indicate a read error. The chain has TRBV7-9 and TRBJ2-7; D gene uncertain. CDR1 SEHNR and CDR2 FQNEAQ come from the germline V gene (reference sequence). This CDR3 is 12 amino acids long. Here the CDR3 DNA reads TGTGCCAGCAGCTTAGAGACCTCTTTCTACGCCTTC. Protein: CASSLETSFYAF.

CDR3 sequence: CATLRNANTGELFF. In DNA form, the CDR3 reads TGTGCCACCCTAAGGAATGCGAACACCGGGGAGCTGTTTTTT. The chain is built from TRBV27 and TRBJ2-2; D remains ambiguous. This CDR3 spans 14 amino acids. Germline V gene lookup returns CDR1 MNHEY and CDR2 SMNVEV (reference sequence). Trimming took 10 bases from V and 0 from J, leaving 12 bases between them.

The chain carries TRBV6-1 and TRBJ1-4; no reliable D call. The CDR3 length is 15 residues. CDR1 and CDR2 from the germline V gene are MNHNS and SASEGT. The ends were cut back, 1 base at V and 8 bases at J, with 14 bases in the middle. CDR3 coding DNA: TGTGCCAGCAGTGAAGATCGGAAAGGAAGGGAAAAACTGTTTTTT. This codes for CASSEDRKGREKLFF.

The chain carries TRBV12-5 and TRBJ2-4; TRBD2 aligns across 12 bases. From germline, CDR1 is LGHNT and CDR2 FRNRAP. The CDR3 covers 15 residues. Trimming at V came to 6 bases and at J to 3 bases, leaving 3 bases not matched to a gene. CDR3 bases: TGTGCTAGTGGGCTAGCGGGAGGGGGCAAAAACATTCAGTACTTC. As protein: CASGLAGGGKNIQYF.

The CDR3 DNA sequence: TGTGCCAGCAGCTTGGCTGGCGGGGGCTCACATTCACCCCTCCACTTT. Translation gives CASSLAGGGSHSPLHF. The V gene is TRBV5-4, the J gene TRBJ1-6, with D tentatively TRBD1 (6 bases). The CDR3 contains 16 residues. V was trimmed by 0 bases and J by 8 bases, leaving 15 bases between them. In germline, CDR1 is SGHNT, CDR2 YYREEE (reference sequence).

The V gene is TRBV25-1, the J gene TRBJ2-7, with D unclear. The germline CDR1 and CDR2 sequences are MGHDK and SYGVNS. This CDR3 contains 16 residues. V shed 3 bases and J shed 0 bases, with 15 bases lying between them. This CDR3 is CASSEGKGSASYEQYF. CDR3 DNA: TGTGCCAGCAGTGAGGGTAAAGGTTCGGCCTCCTACGAGCAGTACTTC.

This rearrangement joins TRBV19 to TRBJ2-5, with TRBD2 identical over 8 bases. The CDR3 has 13 residues. Looked up from germline, CDR1 is LNHDA and CDR2 is SQIVND (reference sequence). Trimming removed 7 bases from V and 5 bases from J; junction bases left unmatched: 6. CDR3 region: CASTGGKTETQYF. The CDR3 DNA reads as TGTGCCAGTACGGGAGGGAAGACGGAGACCCAGTACTTC.

The chain carries TRBV19 and TRBJ1-1; D ambiguous. The germline V gene encodes CDR1 LNHDA and CDR2 SQIVND (reference sequence). With 5 bases removed from V and 0 bases from J, the gap between germline ends came to 10 bases. The CDR3 runs 14 residues. The chain's CDR3 is CASSREPLNTEAFF. CDR3 nucleotide sequence: TGTGCCAGTAGTCGCGAGCCCCTGAACACTGAAGCTTTCTTT.

The chain uses TRBV29-1 and TRBJ2-6; D unresolved. This CDR3 contains 13 residues. Trimming stripped 4 bases from V and 2 bases from J, with 6 bases between. The germline V gene has CDR1 SQVTM and CDR2 ANQGSEA. The CDR3 DNA reads as TGCAGCGTTGGATGGGCTGGGGCCAACGTCCTGACTTTC. Its translation is CSVGWAGANVLTF. The whole variable domain, remainder taken from reference TRBV29-1 and TRBJ2-6, is SAVISQKPSRDICQRGTSLTIQCQVDSQVTMMFWYRQQPGQSLTLIATANQGSEATYESGFVIDKFPISRPNLTFSTLTVSNMSPEDSSIYLCSVGWAGANVLTFGAGSRLTVL.

J is TRBJ1-3 and V is TRBV7-2; D gene uncertain. The ends were cut back, 1 base at V and 7 bases at J, with 11 bases in the middle. Germline CDR1 SGHTA, CDR2 FQGNSA. This CDR3 is built from 14 residues. The CDR3, as DNA: TGTGCCAGCAGCTTAGAGGCAGTCCGGAACACCATATATTTT. The encoded protein is CASSLEAVRNTIYF.

The genes are TRBV3-1 (or the pseudogene TRBV3-2) and TRBJ1-2; 10 positions agree with TRBD1. V was pared by 1 base and J by 8 bases, with 7 bases of the junction left unmatched. The CDR3 has 15 amino acids. Germline assignment: CDR1 LGHDT and CDR2 YNNKEL (reference sequence). Here the CDR3 reads CASSQAGGQGKGYTF. The CDR3 coding sequence is TGTGCCAGCAGCCAAGCGGGGGGACAGGGGAAAGGCTACACCTTC.

The CDR3 sequence: CASRDNYNQPQHF. The CDR3 DNA is TGTGCCAGCAGGGATAACTATAATCAGCCCCAGCATTTT. The genes are TRBV2 and TRBJ1-5; no reliable D call. The CDR3 totals 13 residues. V was trimmed by 6 bases and J by 4 bases, leaving 10 bases between them. Germline CDR1 SNHLY, CDR2 FYNNEI.

This chain uses TRBV18 with TRBJ2-1; TRBD1 aligns across 7 bases. V shed 2 bases, J shed 1 base, and the junction held 11 bases outside the gene matches. This CDR3 spans 18 amino acids. CDR1 and CDR2 (germline): KGHSH, LQKENI. CDR3 amino acids: CASSPFKGGRLSYNEQFF. CDR3 nucleotides: TGTGCCAGCTCACCATTTAAAGGGGGCAGGCTATCCTACAATGAGCAGTTCTTC. Full variable domain (remainder filled in from reference TRBV18 and TRBJ2-1): NAGVMQNPRHLVRRRGQEARLRCSPMKGHSHVYWYRQLPEEGLKFMVYLQKENIIDESGMPKERFSAEFPKEGPSILRIQQVVRGDSAAYFCASSPFKGGRLSYNEQFFGPGTRLTVL.

This clone has just one count. The chain is built from TRBV11-2 and TRBJ1-3; D call uncertain. Trimming took 2 bases from V and 0 from J, leaving 11 bases between them. This CDR3 has 16 residues. Germline assignment: CDR1 SGHAT and CDR2 FQNNGV. CDR3 region: CASSLQVMGSGNTIYF. The CDR3 DNA reads TGTGCCAGCAGCTTACAGGTGATGGGCTCTGGAAACACCATATATTTT.

The chain combines TRBV5-1 with TRBJ1-5; D is unresolved. V was pared by 0 bases and J by 0 bases, with 7 bases between. Per germline, CDR1 SGHRS and CDR2 YFSETQ. The CDR3 totals 15 residues. CDR3 sequence (DNA): TGCGCCAGCAGCTTGGCCGGGGTTAGCAATCAGCCCCAGCATTTT. Its translation is CASSLAGVSNQPQHF.

This clone came up a few times. V is TRBV11-3 and J is TRBJ2-6, with D unresolved. V was trimmed by 5 bases and J by 2 bases, leaving 4 bases between them. The CDR3 covers 13 residues. Looked up from germline, CDR1 is SGHNT and CDR2 is YENEEA. CDR3 loop: CASSLTGANVLTF. CDR3 DNA sequence: TGTGCCAGCAGCCTTACTGGGGCCAACGTCCTGACTTTC. Supplemented by reference TRBV11-3 and TRBJ2-6, the full variable domain reads EAGVVQSPRYKIIEKKQPVAFWCNPISGHNTLYWYLQNLGQGPELLIRYENEEAVDDSQLPKDRFSAERLKGVDSTLKIQPAELGDSAVYLCASSLTGANVLTFGAGSRLTVL.

The J gene is TRBJ2-1, the V gene TRBV5-1; 10 bases align to TRBD1. The CDR3 has 13 residues. Losses at the gene ends were 5 bases for V and 9 bases for J; bases not matched to a gene: 5. Germline CDR1 reads SGHRS; CDR2 reads YFSETQ. The CDR3 loop is CASSRDRGSEQFF. The DNA of the CDR3 is TGCGCCAGCAGTCGGGACAGGGGAAGTGAGCAGTTCTTC. The variable domain in full, completed from reference TRBV5-1 and TRBJ2-1, reads KAGVTQTPRYLIKTRGQQVTLSCSPISGHRSVSWYQQTPGQGLQFLFEYFSETQRNKGNFPGRFSGRQFSNSRSEMNVSTLELGDSALYLCASSRDRGSEQFFGPGTRLTVL.

The genes are TRBV5-1 and TRBJ2-7, with no clear D. Germline V gene lookup returns CDR1 SGHRS and CDR2 YFSETQ. The CDR3 runs to 14 residues. The V end lost 0 bases, the J end lost 7 bases, and 14 bases lay between the germline ends. The CDR3 loop is CASSLDMWAREQYV. The CDR3, as DNA: TGCGCCAGCAGCTTGGATATGTGGGCTCGTGAGCAGTACGTC.